These T cell receptor beta chains were read from a single sample in a study of CD4 T cells in relation to SARS-CoV-2 and coronaviruses. Their recognized antigens are unknown. Using immunoSEQ multiplex PCR, the repertoire was profiled, and TCRdb retains in-frame clones only, with some absent. The sample yields 15,000 to 20,000 clones, 70% to 80% seen once. Sequenced input: CD4+ T cells from PBMCs, cultured in vitro. The source of these receptors is a human donor in good health. CDR3s include the opening cysteine and the closing phenylalanine or tryptophan. The D gene is left open where the match is weak. Not every row has a clone size; where given, it reads once, few, many or a size class.

size	D	V	J	CDR3	DNA
NA	NA	TRBV5-1	TRBJ1-3	CASSLDTYESGNTIYF	TGCGCCAGCAGCTTGGACACTTATGAGTCTGGAAACACCATATATTTT
NA	NA	TRBV11-3	TRBJ2-1	CASSLNGATNEQFF	TGTGCCAGCAGCTTAAACGGGGCCACGAATGAGCAGTTCTTC
NA	NA	TRBV5-1	TRBJ1-1	CASSSGGTPNTEAFF	TGCGCCAGCAGCTCGGGGGGTACCCCTAACACTGAAGCTTTCTTT
NA	TRBD2	TRBV24-1	TRBJ2-2	CASRTSEAGGELFF	TGTGCCAGCCGGACTAGCGAGGCGGGCGGGGAGCTGTTTTTT
few	TRBD1	TRBV14	TRBJ2-7	CASSYGQGKGEQYF	TGTGCCAGCAGCTACGGACAGGGCAAGGGCGAGCAGTACTTC
NA	NA	TRBV18	TRBJ1-1	CASSPSPRAGGGNTEAFF	TGTGCCAGCTCACCAAGTCCAAGGGCCGGGGGCGGGAACACTGAAGCTTTCTTT
NA	NA	TRBV6-5	TRBJ1-5	CASSIHEQPQHF	TGTGCCAGCAGTATCCACGAACAGCCCCAGCATTTT
NA	NA	TRBV5-1	TRBJ1-2	CASRNVTAGNGGYTF	TGCGCCAGCAGAAATGTGACAGCGGGAAACGGGGGCTACACCTTC
few	TRBD1	TRBV10-1	TRBJ2-7	CASSEGDRPKKQYF	TGCGCCAGCAGTGAGGGGGACAGGCCAAAAAAGCAGTACTTC
NA	TRBD1	TRBV3-1/TRBV3-2	TRBJ2-2	CASSTGTGLAGELFF	TGTGCCAGCAGTACCGGGACAGGGCTCGCCGGGGAGCTGTTTTTT
NA	TRBD1	TRBV5-6	TRBJ2-2	CASSSRGGNTGELFF	TGTGCCAGCAGCTCCCGAGGGGGCAACACCGGGGAGCTGTTTTTT
NA	NA	TRBV11-3	TRBJ1-1	CASSLRGGNTEAFF	TGTGCCAGCAGCCTAAGGGGGGGGAACACTGAAGCTTTCTTT
once	NA	TRBV21-1	TRBJ2-1	CASSKALVGKSAYNEQFF	TGTGCCAGCAGCAAAGCGCTTGTGGGGAAGAGTGCCTACAATGAGCAGTTCTTC
NA	TRBD2	TRBV5-1	TRBJ2-3	CASSTGLAEGDTQYF	TGCGCCAGCAGCACCGGACTAGCGGAGGGGGATACGCAGTATTTT
NA	NA	TRBV6-2/TRBV6-3	TRBJ2-5	CASSDWGGETQYF	TGTGCCAGCAGTGATTGGGGAGGAGAGACCCAGTACTTC
NA	NA	TRBV5-1	TRBJ2-5	CASSLVTRQETQYF	TGCGCCAGCAGCTTGGTGACACGACAAGAGACCCAGTACTTC
NA	TRBD1	TRBV7-2	TRBJ2-2	CASRRTGSGLFF	TGTGCCAGCAGACGGACAGGGTCGGGGCTGTTTTTT
NA	NA	TRBV18	TRBJ1-2	CATSPDGNYGYTF	TGTGCCACCAGCCCAGACGGTAACTATGGCTACACCTTC
NA	TRBD1	TRBV30	TRBJ2-1	CAWSLGWGQRNNEQFF	TGTGCCTGGAGCTTGGGTTGGGGACAGAGAAACAATGAGCAGTTCTTC
NA	NA	TRBV18	TRBJ2-1	CASSPPGIRGEQFF	TGTGCCAGCTCACCACCGGGGATCCGGGGTGAGCAGTTCTTC
NA	TRBD1	TRBV29-1	TRBJ2-7	CSATGDAYEQYF	TGCAGCGCGACAGGGGATGCCTACGAGCAGTACTTC
NA	NA	TRBV27	TRBJ2-7	CASSSQDIYEQYF	TGTGCCAGCAGTTCTCAGGACATCTACGAGCAGTACTTC
NA	TRBD2	TRBV5-4	TRBJ2-7	CASSLLAGGANEQYF	TGTGCCAGCAGCTTGCTAGCGGGAGGCGCCAACGAGCAGTACTTC
few	TRBD1	TRBV19	TRBJ1-5	CASTPGQADQPQHF	TGTGCCAGTACTCCGGGACAGGCCGATCAGCCCCAGCATTTT
NA	TRBD1	TRBV9	TRBJ2-6	CASSGQGSMSGANVLTF	TGTGCCAGCAGCGGACAGGGTTCGATGTCGGGGGCCAACGTCCTGACTTTC
NA	TRBD1	TRBV10-2	TRBJ1-2	CASSAGQGARYGYTF	TGCGCCAGCAGTGCGGGACAGGGGGCACGGTATGGCTACACCTTC
NA	NA	TRBV5-1	TRBJ1-4	CASSLEISGVPNEKLFF	TGCGCCAGCAGCTTGGAAATTAGTGGGGTACCTAATGAAAAACTGTTTTTT
NA	NA	TRBV9	TRBJ1-4	CASSVGVLGQGEKLFF	TGTGCCAGCAGCGTAGGGGTGCTGGGGCAAGGTGAAAAACTGTTTTTT
NA	NA	TRBV6-4	TRBJ1-1	CASSDRGEEVPAGTEAFF	TGTGCCAGCAGTGACAGGGGAGAAGAGGTACCCGCTGGCACTGAAGCTTTCTTT
NA	NA	TRBV19	TRBJ2-7	CASSMVGGSTYEQYF	TGTGCCAGTAGTATGGTCGGCGGAAGTACCTACGAGCAGTACTTC
NA	NA	TRBV11-2	TRBJ2-3	CASSLDRQDTQYF	TGTGCCAGCAGCTTAGATCGTCAGGATACGCAGTATTTT
NA	NA	TRBV30	TRBJ2-3	CAWSKKAPDTQYF	TGTGCCTGGAGTAAAAAAGCGCCAGATACGCAGTATTTT
NA	NA	TRBV3-1/TRBV3-2	TRBJ1-4	CASSQGSTGGEKLFF	TGTGCCAGCAGCCAAGGAAGTACGGGGGGAGAAAAACTGTTTTTT
few	NA	TRBV5-1	TRBJ2-7	CASSPGRGSSYEQYF	TGCGCCAGCAGCCCAGGTAGGGGGAGCTCCTACGAGCAGTACTTC
NA	NA	TRBV9	TRBJ1-1	CASSVVGGNVNTEAFF	TGTGCCAGCAGCGTAGTAGGGGGGAATGTGAACACTGAAGCTTTCTTT
NA	NA	TRBV5-1	TRBJ1-1	CASSLVPMNTEAFF	TGCGCCAGCAGTTTAGTACCTATGAACACTGAAGCTTTCTTT
NA	NA	TRBV30	TRBJ2-3	CAWSVEISTYF	TGTGCCTGGAGTGTTGAGATATCGACATATTTT
NA	NA	TRBV5-6	TRBJ2-7	CASSSSPELEQYF	TGTGCCAGCAGTTCCTCCCCGGAGCTCGAGCAGTACTTC
NA	NA	TRBV6-1	TRBJ1-3	CASSEGAGDGNTIYF	TGTGCCAGCAGTGAAGGTGCAGGGGATGGAAACACCATATATTTT
NA	TRBD1	TRBV28	TRBJ1-6	CASRSGQGEGSPLHF	TGTGCCAGCAGGTCCGGACAGGGGGAAGGTTCACCCCTCCACTTT
NA	TRBD2	TRBV6-5	TRBJ2-7	CASALAGGYEQYF	TGTGCCAGCGCACTAGCGGGCGGCTACGAGCAGTACTTC
NA	TRBD1	TRBV3-1/TRBV3-2	TRBJ2-1	CASSQGHRGYNEQFF	TGTGCCAGCAGCCAAGGGCACAGGGGGTACAATGAGCAGTTCTTC
NA	TRBD1	TRBV19	TRBJ2-1	CASSIALGQGARYNEQFF	TGTGCCAGTAGTATAGCCCTCGGCCAGGGGGCGCGTTACAATGAGCAGTTCTTC
NA	NA	TRBV18	TRBJ1-2	CASSGLRLGEDGYTF	TGTGCCAGCTCAGGATTGCGACTAGGCGAGGATGGCTACACCTTC
NA	TRBD1	TRBV15	TRBJ1-2	CATSRDKGQGNYGYTF	TGTGCCACCAGCAGAGACAAAGGACAGGGAAACTATGGCTACACCTTC
NA	NA	TRBV11-2	TRBJ2-3	CASSPQHENTQYF	TGTGCCAGCAGCCCACAGCATGAAAATACGCAGTATTTT
NA	NA	TRBV25-1	TRBJ2-7	CASSEVEGDNEQYF	TGTGCCAGCAGTGAAGTAGAAGGAGACAACGAGCAGTACTTC
NA	TRBD1	TRBV23-1	TRBJ1-6	CASSCRDRGSYNSPLHF	TGCGCCAGCAGTTGCAGGGACAGGGGCTCTTATAATTCACCCCTCCACTTT
NA	TRBD2	TRBV5-1	TRBJ2-1	CASSLQREDSYNEQFF	TGCGCCAGCAGCTTGCAGCGGGAGGATTCCTACAATGAGCAGTTCTTC
NA	NA	TRBV12-3/TRBV12-4	TRBJ2-2	CASSAQGSGELFF	TGTGCCAGCAGTGCCCAAGGCTCCGGGGAGCTGTTTTTT
once	TRBD1	TRBV9	TRBJ1-6	CASSLATGVNSPLHF	TGTGCCAGCAGCCTCGCGACAGGGGTTAATTCACCCCTCCACTTT
NA	TRBD1	TRBV27	TRBJ2-7	CASSPRDREGHEQYF	TGTGCCAGCAGTCCTCGGGACAGAGAGGGCCACGAGCAGTACTTC
NA	NA	TRBV18	TRBJ1-5	CASSPRGTPNQPQHF	TGTGCCAGCTCCCCGAGGGGGACCCCAAATCAGCCCCAGCATTTT
NA	NA	TRBV30	TRBJ2-7	CAWSVELPSYEQYF	TGTGCCTGGAGTGTAGAACTGCCCTCCTACGAGCAGTACTTC
NA	NA	TRBV9	TRBJ2-2	CASSVDMGSNTGELFF	TGTGCCAGCAGCGTAGATATGGGGTCGAACACCGGGGAGCTGTTTTTT
NA	TRBD1	TRBV5-1	TRBJ2-3	CASSVGQTLSTDTQYF	TGCGCCAGCAGTGTGGGACAGACACTTAGCACAGATACGCAGTATTTT
few	NA	TRBV10-1	TRBJ2-7	CASSGGAIRNEQYF	TGCGCCAGCAGTGGGGGCGCGATCAGAAACGAGCAGTACTTC